This T cell receptor beta chain was identified in a study of read filtering for tumor transcriptome and immune sequencing. Study details: Among patients, around 18 were male and 14 female, aged about 45 to 80 (mean roughly 64). Transcriptome libraries were built from DNase-treated RNA. RNA-seq yielded only roughly 75 to 1273 TCR reads, IR-seq about 4.05 to 11 million. Study observations and caveats: Around 80% of IR-seq clonotypes had a single read, yet these held around 3.3% of reads.

Germline CDR1 and CDR2: SNHLY and FYNNEI. This CDR3 spans 14 amino acids. Deletions cut 4 bases from V and 2 bases from J, with 9 bases between. This library used roughly 370 ng RNA and molecular barcoded adaptors spanning alpha/delta and beta/gamma chains. Via MiXCR, TCRdb re-called the reads, giving one row per CDR3 protein. The profile covers about 27,000 distinct CDR3 sequences, with under 15% appearing a single time and roughly 44% taken by the ten largest. In its sample, this clonotype was seen many times. Its antigen is unknown. The receptor's source is a donor over 35 with multiple myeloma. Material for sequencing was a population of CD138-negative cells sorted from bone marrow. This chain joins TRBV2 and TRBJ2-1; D unclear. The CDR3 spells CASSAVVTYNEQFF. The CDR3 DNA sequence: TGTGCCAGCAGTGCTGTAGTAACCTACAATGAGCAGTTCTTC.